These T cell receptor beta chains were read from a single sample in a study of blood T cell repertoires in COVID-19. The assay was immunoSEQ multiplex PCR, and TCRdb's table has in-frame clones only and misses some. The table has approximately 260,000 clones, about 87% seen once; the top ten hold about 1.2%. The sequencing sample was made of PBMCs or T cells enriched from blood (not recorded which). Receptor source: a woman aged 40 to 50 with acute COVID-19. Each CDR3 is given with its conserved first and last residue. The order of the fields is clone size, D gene, J gene, V gene, CDR3 length, CDR3 DNA, CDR3 protein. The D gene is left open where the match is weak. Expanded clones are given a class, and other clones once, few, many or no size at all.

>NA|NA|TRBJ2-1|TRBV10-1|15
TGCGCCAGCAGTGTTGCGGGAAATGGTGCGGACCAGCAGTTCTTC
CASSVAGNGADQQFF
>NA|TRBD2|TRBJ2-2|TRBV15|17
TGTGCCACCAGTGGGCCTCCGGGACTACCGAACACCGGGGAGCTGTTTTTT
CATSGPPGLPNTGELFF
>NA|TRBD1|TRBJ1-1|TRBV5-1|17
TGCGCCAGCAGCCAAGGAGACAGGGGCCAAGGGGACACTGAAGCTTTCTTT
CASSQGDRGQGDTEAFF
>many|NA|TRBJ2-2|TRBV19|13
TGTGCCAGCAGAAAGATTACCCCCGGGGAGCTGTTTTTT
CASRKITPGELFF
>NA|NA|TRBJ1-1|TRBV28|15
TGTGCCAGCAGACTGGCGGCCGGGATAGACACTGAAGCTTTCTTT
CASRLAAGIDTEAFF
>NA|NA|TRBJ1-4|TRBV4-1|16
TGCGCCAGCAGCCGTACACTCGGGGAAAGAAATGAAAAACTGTTTTTT
CASSRTLGERNEKLFF
>NA|NA|TRBJ2-5|TRBV7-9|12
TGTGCCAGCAGCTCTAACGGGGAGACCCAGTACTTC
CASSSNGETQYF
>once|NA|TRBJ1-1|TRBV28|15
TGTGCTAGCAGATCCCCTCCGCAGGGCCGGACTGAAGCTTTCTTT
CASRSPPQGRTEAFF
>NA|NA|TRBJ2-3|TRBV29-1|13
TGCAGCGTTACAGGTATTATCACAGATACGCAGTATTTT
CSVTGIITDTQYF
>NA|NA|TRBJ1-3|TRBV14|19
TGTGCCAGCAGCCAAGATCGCGGTCAGGGTATCCGTGCGCGAAACACCATATATTTT
CASSQDRGQGIRARNTIYF
>NA|TRBD2|TRBJ2-3|TRBV30|17
TGTGCCTGGAGCGACCCCCTGGGACTAGCTGACTCAGATACGCAGTATTTT
CAWSDPLGLADSDTQYF
>once|NA|TRBJ1-1|TRBV15|16
TGTGCCACCAGCAGAGACTGGCCAGACACTAACACTGAAGCTTTCTTT
CATSRDWPDTNTEAFF
>NA|NA|TRBJ1-3|TRBV7-9|17
TGTGCCAGCAGCTTAGGTGATGGACTGCACTCTGGAAACACCATATATTTT
CASSLGDGLHSGNTIYF
>few|TRBD1|TRBJ1-2|TRBV2|16
TGTGCCAGCAGCCCCGGGACAGGGGGTGGATACTATGGCTACACCTTC
CASSPGTGGGYYGYTF
>NA|NA|TRBJ2-1|TRBV28|16
TGTGCCAGCAGTCCCCTAGGTAGGATACGCTACAATGAGCAGTTCTTC
CASSPLGRIRYNEQFF
>NA|TRBD1|TRBJ1-1|TRBV10-3|14
TGTGCCATCAGTGACGGACAGGGGGCGGCTGAAGCTTTCTTT
CAISDGQGAAEAFF
>NA|NA|TRBJ1-2|TRBV3-1/TRBV3-2|15
TGTGCCAGCAGCCAAGGGGCGGGGGGCGCGGGAGGCTACACCTTC
CASSQGAGGAGGYTF
>NA|TRBD2|TRBJ2-1|TRBV6-2/TRBV6-3|16
TGTGCCAGCAGCCCATACAGCGGGAAATGGGACAATGAGCAGTTCTTC
CASSPYSGKWDNEQFF
>NA|TRBD2|TRBJ2-1|TRBV11-3|15
TGTGCCAGCAGCCAGTGGCGGGAGGGCCTTCATGAGCAGTTCTTC
CASSQWREGLHEQFF
>NA|NA|TRBJ1-1|TRBV7-8|16
TGTGCCAGCAGCCCCGGGACTGGGGGAGGAAGGACTGAAGCTTTCTTT
CASSPGTGGGRTEAFF
>NA|NA|TRBJ2-3|TRBV9|13
TGTGCCAGCAGCTCCAGGGGGGTCTATACGCAGTATTTT
CASSSRGVYTQYF
>NA|NA|TRBJ1-5|TRBV3-1/TRBV3-2|13
TGTGCCAGCAGCCAAGGGGCGGGGCTGCCCCAGCATTTT
CASSQGAGLPQHF